Sequencing of this TCR beta chain was carried out in a study of T-cell reconstitution after alpha-beta-depleted transplantation in children. Study-wide results and limits: In patients about two months after transplant, alpha-beta T cells reportedly arose from several hundred expanded graft clones. There were some patients whose high TCRbeta diversity at day 60 came from surviving recipient T cells and thymic progenitors. Newly made T cells mostly supplied T-cell counts and diversity one year after transplant.

Using unique molecular identifiers, the investigators prepared the TCRbeta library. Each CDR3 protein is one row after TCRdb ran MiXCR on the PCR reads. The data contain about 70,000 distinct CDR3 sequences, 9.5% to 13% of them seen just once; the ten biggest clones take up approximately 13%. Regarding this clonotype: Its antigen is currently unknown.

Germline-derived CDR1 and CDR2 are SEHNR and FQNEAQ (reference sequence). The CDR3 loop spans 13 amino acids. The V gene lost 9 bases and the J gene lost 4 bases, with 12 bases spanning the gap. The receptor comes from a boy aged 5-17 years with acute myeloid leukemia, due to receive a stem cell transplant. The chain carries TRBV7-9 and TRBJ2-2, with D perhaps assigned TRBD1 or TRBD2 (5 bases each). The specimen was PBMCs, collected before TCRalphabeta/CD19-depleted stem cell transplant. The CDR3 nucleotides are TGTGCCAGTACCCCGAGGGGCACCGGGGAGCTGTTTTTT. It is translated as CASTPRGTGELFF.